This TCR beta chain was captured by sequencing in a study of shared clonotypes between healthy human individuals. Trimming pared 1 base from V and 1 base from J, leaving 17 bases between. Germline V lookup: CDR1 MGHRA, CDR2 YSYEKL. The CDR3 runs 17 residues. The assay was immunoSEQ multiplex PCR, and TCRdb's table has in-frame clones only and misses some. Of 2 million to 2.5 million clones listed, more than 90% are singletons. The sequencing sample was made of naive CD4+ T cells sorted from blood. Subset described: CD45RA+ positively selected. The rearrangement uses TRBV4-1 and TRBJ2-7; D gene unclear. The TCR sequence derives from a man between 18 and 29 years old in good health. CDR3 sequence: CASSQARPPGLSYEQYF. Written as DNA, the CDR3 is TGCGCCAGCAGCCAAGCTCGCCCCCCGGGTCTATCCTACGAGCAGTACTTC.